This TCR beta chain came from a study of Ad26.COV2.S vaccination and SARS-CoV-2 variants. Study as a whole: Ad26.COV2.S given intramuscularly, once or twice 56 days apart.

TCRdb's copy holds only in-frame clones and misses some; the assay was immunoSEQ multiplex PCR. The sample consists of hundreds of thousands of clones, 89% of them appearing once. Treatment: roughly 18 received Ad26.COV2.S at low or high dose, single or two shots; about 5 received placebo; per-sample allocation not given. Sample collection was performed on day 63 after the first vaccine or placebo injection. The CDR3 contains 14 residues. The V gene's germline CDR1 is MNHEY and CDR2 SVGAGI. The V segment lost 6 bases and the J segment 6 bases; nucleotides outside the gene matches: 6. J is TRBJ2-2 and V is TRBV6-5; 8 nucleotides match TRBD1. The sample here was peripheral blood, taken in a trial of Ad26.COV2.S vaccine versus placebo. The sequence derives from a person between 18 and 60 years old who received the Ad26.COV2.S COVID-19 vaccine or a placebo. The chain's CDR3 is CASSPTGEAGELFF. DNA for the CDR3: TGTGCCAGCAGCCCGACAGGGGAGGCCGGGGAGCTGTTTTTT.